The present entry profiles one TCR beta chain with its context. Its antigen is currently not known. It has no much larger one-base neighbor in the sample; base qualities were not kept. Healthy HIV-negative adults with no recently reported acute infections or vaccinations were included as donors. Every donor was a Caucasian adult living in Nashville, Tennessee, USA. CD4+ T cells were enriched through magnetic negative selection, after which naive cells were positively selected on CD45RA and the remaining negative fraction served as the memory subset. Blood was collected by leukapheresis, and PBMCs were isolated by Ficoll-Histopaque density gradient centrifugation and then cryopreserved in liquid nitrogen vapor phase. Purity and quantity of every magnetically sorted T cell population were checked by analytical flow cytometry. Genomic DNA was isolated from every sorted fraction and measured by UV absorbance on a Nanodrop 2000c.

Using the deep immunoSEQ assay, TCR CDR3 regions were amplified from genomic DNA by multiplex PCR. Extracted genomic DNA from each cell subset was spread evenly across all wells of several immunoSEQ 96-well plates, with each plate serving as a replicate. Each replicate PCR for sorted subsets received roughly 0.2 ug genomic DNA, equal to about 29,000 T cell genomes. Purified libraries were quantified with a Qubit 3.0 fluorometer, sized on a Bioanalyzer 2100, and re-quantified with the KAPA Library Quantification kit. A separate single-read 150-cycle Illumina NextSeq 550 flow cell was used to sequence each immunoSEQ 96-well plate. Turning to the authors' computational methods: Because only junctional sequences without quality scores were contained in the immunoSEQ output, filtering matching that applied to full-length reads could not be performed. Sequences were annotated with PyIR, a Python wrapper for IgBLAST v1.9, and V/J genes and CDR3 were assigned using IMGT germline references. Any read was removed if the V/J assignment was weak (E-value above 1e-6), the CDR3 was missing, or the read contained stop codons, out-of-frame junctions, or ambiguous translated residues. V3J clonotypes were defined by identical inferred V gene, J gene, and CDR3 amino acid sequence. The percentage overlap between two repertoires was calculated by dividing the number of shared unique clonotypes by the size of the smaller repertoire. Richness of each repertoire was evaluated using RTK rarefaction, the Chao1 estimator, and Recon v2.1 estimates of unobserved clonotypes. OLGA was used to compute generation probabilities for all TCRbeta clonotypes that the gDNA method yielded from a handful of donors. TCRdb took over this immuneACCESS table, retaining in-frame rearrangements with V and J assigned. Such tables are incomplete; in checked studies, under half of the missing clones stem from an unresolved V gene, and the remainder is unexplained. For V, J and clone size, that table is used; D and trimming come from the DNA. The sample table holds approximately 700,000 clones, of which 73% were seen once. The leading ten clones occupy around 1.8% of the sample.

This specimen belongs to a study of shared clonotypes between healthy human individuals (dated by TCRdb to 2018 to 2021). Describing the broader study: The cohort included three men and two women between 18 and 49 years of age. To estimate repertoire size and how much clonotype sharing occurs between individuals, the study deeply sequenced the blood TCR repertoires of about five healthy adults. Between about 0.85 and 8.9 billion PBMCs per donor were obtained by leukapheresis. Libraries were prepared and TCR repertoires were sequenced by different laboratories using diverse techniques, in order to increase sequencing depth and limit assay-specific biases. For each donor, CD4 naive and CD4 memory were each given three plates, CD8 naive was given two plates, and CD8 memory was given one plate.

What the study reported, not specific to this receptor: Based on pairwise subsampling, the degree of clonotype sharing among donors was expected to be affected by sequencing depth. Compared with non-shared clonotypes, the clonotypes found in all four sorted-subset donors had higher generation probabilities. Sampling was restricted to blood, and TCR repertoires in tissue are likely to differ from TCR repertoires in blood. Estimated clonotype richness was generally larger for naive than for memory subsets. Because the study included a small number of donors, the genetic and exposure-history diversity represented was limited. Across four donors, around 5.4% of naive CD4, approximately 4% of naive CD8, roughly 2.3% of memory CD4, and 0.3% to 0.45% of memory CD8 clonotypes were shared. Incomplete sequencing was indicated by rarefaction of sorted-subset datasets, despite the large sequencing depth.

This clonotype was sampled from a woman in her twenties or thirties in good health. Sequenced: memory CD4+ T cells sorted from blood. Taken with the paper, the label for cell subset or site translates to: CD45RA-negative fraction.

The DNA sequence reads TGCGCCAGCGGTCTAGCGGGAGCCGAGACCCAGTACTTC. Translated, it reads CASGLAGAETQYF. Recombination joined TRBV4-1 with TRBJ2-5; TRBD2 lines up with 10 middle nucleotides. V is cut back by 8 bases and J by 5 bases, with 5 bases in the junction unmatched. From the cysteine through the phenylalanine, the CDR3 covers 13 amino acids. CDR3 DNA is the only sequence kept; it has 39 bases, read in frame from the first base. As encoded in the germline V gene, CDR1 is MGHRA while CDR2 is YSYEKL.